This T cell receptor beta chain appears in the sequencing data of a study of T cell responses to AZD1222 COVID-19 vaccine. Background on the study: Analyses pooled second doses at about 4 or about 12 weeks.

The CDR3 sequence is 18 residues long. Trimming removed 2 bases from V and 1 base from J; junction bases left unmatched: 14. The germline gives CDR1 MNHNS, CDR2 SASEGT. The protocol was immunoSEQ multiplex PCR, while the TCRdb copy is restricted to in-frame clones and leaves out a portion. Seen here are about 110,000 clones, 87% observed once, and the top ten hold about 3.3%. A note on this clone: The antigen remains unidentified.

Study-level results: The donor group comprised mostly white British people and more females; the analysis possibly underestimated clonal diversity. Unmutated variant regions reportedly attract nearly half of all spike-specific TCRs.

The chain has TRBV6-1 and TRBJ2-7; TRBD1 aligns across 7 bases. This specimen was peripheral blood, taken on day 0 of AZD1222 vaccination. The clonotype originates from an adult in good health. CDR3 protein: CASSESGTDDLISYEQYF. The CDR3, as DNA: TGTGCCAGCAGTGAATCTGGGACAGACGATTTGATTTCCTACGAGCAGTACTTC.